A selection of T cell receptor beta chains follows, all from one sample in a study of T cell repertoires in cytomegalovirus infection. From the reads, TCRdb called clonotypes with MiXCR, one entry per CDR3 protein. This sample has almost 550,000 distinct CDR3 sequences; more than 15% occur once, and the top ten carry roughly 25%. Sequencing input: CD8+ T cells from PBMCs. These receptors were collected from a human donor in good health (CMV status not recorded). Some clones in this sample may be carry-over from other donors' samples. CDR3s include the opening cysteine and the closing phenylalanine or tryptophan. D genes are given only for firm matches. Clone size is shown for a subset of rows, as once, few, many or a class of expanded clone.

DNA | CDR3 | size | J | V | D
TGTGCCAGTAGTATGGTCCGGAATGAGCAGTTCTTC | CASSMVRNEQFF | . | TRBJ2-1 | TRBV19 | .
TGTGCCACCACTGTGGGCGGATCTAGCACAGATACGCAGTATTTT | CATTVGGSSTDTQYF | . | TRBJ2-3 | TRBV15 | .
TGTGCCACCAGCAGAGGGGCAGGCGGTTACGAGCAGTACTTC | CATSRGAGGYEQYF | few | TRBJ2-7 | TRBV15 | .
TGTGCCAGCAGTGAGACAGGGGCTAAGCGCGAGCAGTACTTC | CASSETGAKREQYF | many | TRBJ2-7 | TRBV12-3/TRBV12-4 | TRBD1
TGCGCCAGCAACCTGGGGGGCGGAGACTACAATGAGCAGTTCTTC | CASNLGGGDYNEQFF | many | TRBJ2-1 | TRBV4-1 | .
TGTGCCAGCAGCCCCCCGGGACTAGCGGGGGGTGCCAAAAACATTCAGTACTTC | CASSPPGLAGGAKNIQYF | many | TRBJ2-4 | TRBV11-2 | TRBD2
TGCGCCAGCAGCCAAGTTCTCTCTCTCAGCGGGAGATTCGATGAGCAGTTCTTC | CASSQVLSLSGRFDEQFF | many | TRBJ2-1 | TRBV4-1 | TRBD2
TGTGCCAGCAGTGGACAGGGAAACTACAATGAGCAGTTCTTC | CASSGQGNYNEQFF | few | TRBJ2-1 | TRBV27 | TRBD1
TGTGCCAGCAGCCCTCGGCAATACGAGCAGTACTTC | CASSPRQYEQYF | many | TRBJ2-7 | TRBV28 | .
TGTGCCAGCAGGTGGACAGTCTCCTACGAGCAGTACTTC | CASRWTVSYEQYF | many | TRBJ2-7 | TRBV6-1 | .
TGTGCCAGCAGCTTAGGATGGGACAGGGTAAAAGCTTTCTTT | CASSLGWDRVKAFF | . | TRBJ1-1 | TRBV7-4 | TRBD1
TGTGCCAGCAGCACCGGGACAAATACAGACACTGAAGCTTTCTTT | CASSTGTNTDTEAFF | many | TRBJ1-1 | TRBV5-6 | .
TGTGCCAGCAGCTCTAGGGCTTCAGGGGCTGAAGCTTTCTTT | CASSSRASGAEAFF | many | TRBJ1-1 | TRBV7-9 | .
TGTGCCAGCAGTTTAGGGAAGGCCAATGAGCAGTTCTTC | CASSLGKANEQFF | many | TRBJ2-1 | TRBV12-3/TRBV12-4 | .
TGTGCCAGCAACGAGATTTCCCTTCGCGGGGAAAAAGAGACCCAGTACTTC | CASNEISLRGEKETQYF | many | TRBJ2-5 | TRBV6-1 | .
TGTGCCAGCAGCTTCCCCGGGACAGGGGGCGATGTGAACACCGGGGAGCTGTTTTTT | CASSFPGTGGDVNTGELFF | few | TRBJ2-2 | TRBV11-2 | TRBD1
TGTGCCAGCAGTTTCGGCGTAGGACGGCTGGGCAATCAGCCCCAGCATTTT | CASSFGVGRLGNQPQHF | many | TRBJ1-5 | TRBV28 | .
TGCGCCAGCAGCCATCTGGGACTAGCGGGAATGAACACCGGGGAGCTGTTTTTT | CASSHLGLAGMNTGELFF | many | TRBJ2-2 | TRBV4-1 | TRBD2
TGTGCTAGTGGTCCGACCAGCTACGAGCAGTACTTC | CASGPTSYEQYF | . | TRBJ2-7 | TRBV12-5 | .
TGTGCCAGCAGTTCGACAGGTTTCTATGGCTACACCTTC | CASSSTGFYGYTF | few | TRBJ1-2 | TRBV27 | .
TGTGCCAGCAGTGAATACGAACAGGGAAACAATGAGCAGTTCTTC | CASSEYEQGNNEQFF | few | TRBJ2-1 | TRBV6-1 | .
TGTGCCAGCAGTCAAGGGACAGGGATTAACTATGGCTACACCTTC | CASSQGTGINYGYTF | many | TRBJ1-2 | TRBV25-1 | TRBD1
TGTGCCAGCAGCCCGGACAGAAATCAGCCCCAGCATTTT | CASSPDRNQPQHF | many | TRBJ1-5 | TRBV7-2 | .
TGTGCCAGCAGCATGGGACAGCTCGCAGGAGGCTACACCTTC | CASSMGQLAGGYTF | many | TRBJ1-2 | TRBV7-9 | TRBD1
TGTGCCAGCAGTCCCGGTCGGGACAGTACCACCGGGGAGCTGTTTTTT | CASSPGRDSTTGELFF | few | TRBJ2-2 | TRBV28 | TRBD1
TGTGCCAGCAGCGTAGCTGAGAACACTGAAGCTTTCTTT | CASSVAENTEAFF | few | TRBJ1-1 | TRBV9 | .
TGTGCCAGCAGTTTAGGCAGCGAGGGTGGGGCCGGTAATTCACCCCTCCACTTT | CASSLGSEGGAGNSPLHF | many | TRBJ1-6 | TRBV27 | .
TGTGCCAGCAGTTTCCAGGATAACACTGAAGCTTTCTTT | CASSFQDNTEAFF | many | TRBJ1-1 | TRBV28 | .
TGTGCCAGCAGCCCGGACTCCCCGGGGGCCAAAAACATTCAGTACTTC | CASSPDSPGAKNIQYF | many | TRBJ2-4 | TRBV7-8 | .
TGTGCCAGCAGCCGGACAGTGAACACTGAAGCTTTCTTT | CASSRTVNTEAFF | many | TRBJ1-1 | TRBV6-1 | .
TGTGCCAGCAGCCCAACCCGGGACAGGGGAAATGAGCAGTTCTTC | CASSPTRDRGNEQFF | many | TRBJ2-1 | TRBV7-9 | TRBD1
TGTGCCAGCAGCGTCTACTCTGGGGCCAACGTCCTGACTTTC | CASSVYSGANVLTF | few | TRBJ2-6 | TRBV9 | .
TGTGCCAGCAGTTTGGTCGGGGGGGATATTTACGGCTACACCTTC | CASSLVGGDIYGYTF | few | TRBJ1-2 | TRBV6-5 | .
TGTGCCAGCAGCGTAGTGGGACAGGGGGCGTTAGATACGCAGTATTTT | CASSVVGQGALDTQYF | few | TRBJ2-3 | TRBV9 | TRBD1
TGTGCCAGCAGTTTCCGGGCAGGCAATGAGCAGTTCTTC | CASSFRAGNEQFF | . | TRBJ2-1 | TRBV28 | .
TGTGCCAGCAGCGCTCAGGGACAGGTCAATCAGCCCCAGCATTTT | CASSAQGQVNQPQHF | few | TRBJ1-5 | TRBV9 | TRBD1
TGCAGTGCTAGAAAGGAGGGAGGGAGTGAGCAGTTCTTC | CSARKEGGSEQFF | many | TRBJ2-1 | TRBV20-1 | TRBD2
TGTGCCAGCAGCTCGGACAGGGGAGCAGATACGCAGTATTTT | CASSSDRGADTQYF | few | TRBJ2-3 | TRBV5-4 | TRBD1
TGTGCCACCACCGGACAACTCGATAACAATGAGCAGTTCTTC | CATTGQLDNNEQFF | . | TRBJ2-1 | TRBV15 | .
TGTGCCTGGAGACGGACAGGGATGAACACTGAAGCTTTCTTT | CAWRRTGMNTEAFF | . | TRBJ1-1 | TRBV30 | TRBD1
TGTGCCAGCATATTTGGAGATCAGCCCCAGCATTTT | CASIFGDQPQHF | few | TRBJ1-5 | TRBV5-6 | .
TGTGCCAGCAGCCTCGGATTCCCGGGACAAAACACTGAAGCTTTCTTT | CASSLGFPGQNTEAFF | many | TRBJ1-1 | TRBV7-9 | .
TGTGCCAGCAGCTCAGCGTCTAACACCGGGGAGCTGTTTTTT | CASSSASNTGELFF | few | TRBJ2-2 | TRBV7-9 | .
TGTGCCAGTAGTATAGGGACAAGCTCCTACAATGAGCAGTTCTTC | CASSIGTSSYNEQFF | many | TRBJ2-1 | TRBV19 | .
TGTGCCAGCAGTTTAAACGGTGAAAAACTGTTTTTT | CASSLNGEKLFF | many | TRBJ1-4 | TRBV12-3/TRBV12-4 | .